Presented here are 9 T cell receptor beta chains from one specimen sequenced in a study of tumor and adjacent non-tumor tissue in lung cancer listed by TCRdb under 2018. RNA was isolated from bulk, unsorted tissue, and RNA quality was assessed with a NanoDrop ND-1000 and an Agilent 2100. Receptor libraries were prepared by multiplex PCR. Sequencing was carried out with an Illumina HiSeq 2500. Following protocols modified from ARM-PCR, the researchers constructed TCRbeta libraries through three rounds of nested PCR with primers (Table S4). The public sequencing data were trimmed at Q25 with fastp and processed into clonotypes with MiXCR by TCRdb, which kept only in-frame beta chains. Entries that share a CDR3 protein sequence are merged under the most common genes and DNA. In all, the sample holds 220,000 or so distinct CDR3 sequences, and 60% to 85% of those were seen once. Of the sample, 20% to 25% is held by the ten largest clones.

Sequencing was performed on lung tumor tissue. All receptors derive from a man aged 60-69 years with non-small cell lung cancer.

As concerns this clonotype: With a much larger clone just one base away, this may be a read error. The chain combines TRBV12-3 or TRBV12-4 with TRBJ1-6; a possible D gene is TRBD1 (6 bases). Trimming took 4 bases from V and 7 from J, leaving 11 bases between them. This CDR3 is built from 14 residues. The DNA for the CDR3 is TGTGCCAGCAGTTCCCAGAGGGGGAATTCACCCCTCCACTTT. Translation: CASSSQRGNSPLHF.

This clonotype showed up just a few times. V is TRBV4-3 and J is TRBJ2-6; 7 bases are a match to TRBD2. The J segment lost 2 bases and the V segment lost 0 bases, leaving 1 base of the junction unmatched. The CDR3 loop spans 16 amino acids. The germline V gene encodes CDR1 LGHNA and CDR2 YSLEER. CDR3 region: CASSQEGGAGANVLTF. The CDR3 nucleotides read TGCGCCAGCAGCCAAGAGGGAGGGGCTGGGGCCAACGTCCTGACTTTC.

Many counts were recorded for this clonotype. This chain uses TRBV12-3 or TRBV12-4 with TRBJ2-3; 9 bases fit TRBD1. Germline trimming cut 6 bases from V and 4 bases from J; bases unmatched to any gene: 8. This CDR3 has 15 residues. Here the CDR3 DNA reads TGTGCCAGCAGCCTAGGGGGGACAGGGTCAGATACGCAGTATTTT. This codes for CASSLGGTGSDTQYF.

This clonotype was recorded at least ten times. The gene calls are TRBV20-1 and TRBJ1-5; 10 bases match TRBD1. Looked up from germline, CDR1 is DFQATT and CDR2 is SNEGSKA (reference sequence). The CDR3 has 12 residues. Trimming at V came to 6 bases and at J to 7 bases, leaving 3 bases not matched to a gene. The CDR3 nucleotides are TGCAGTGCGGACAGGGGGTTCCAGCCCCAGCATTTT. This encodes CSADRGFQPQHF.

This clonotype was seen once. The CDR3 does not end in the conserved phenylalanine or tryptophan, so this is likely a read error. The chain joins TRBV20-1 to TRBJ1-2; unclear D gene. CDR3 length: 14 residues. The V end lost 5 bases, the J end lost 5 bases, and 18 bases lay between the germline ends. Germline values: CDR1 DFQATT, CDR2 SNEGSKA (reference sequence). The CDR3 spells CSASVTRFNYGYTL. In DNA, the CDR3 is TGCAGTGCTTCGGTCACGAGATTCAATTATGGCTACACCTTG.

With regard to this clonotype: One junction end disagrees with the germline gene, perhaps due to a read error. The gene calls are TRBV20-1 and TRBJ2-4; D unclear. Germline V gene data show CDR1 as DFQATT and CDR2 as SNEGSKA (reference sequence). The CDR3 is 12 amino acids. The CDR3 is CSARDGRNIKYF. In nucleotides, the CDR3 is TGCAGTGCTAGAGATGGAAGGAACATTAAGTACTTC.

Notes on this clonotype: A read error may produce the germline difference seen at one junction end. The J gene is TRBJ2-3, the V gene TRBV12-3 or TRBV12-4; D remains ambiguous. The CDR3 is 15 residues long. The CDR3 sequence: CASSNSYYRPDTEYF. The CDR3 DNA is TGTGCCAGCAGCAATTCTTACTACCGGCCAGATACGGAGTATTTT.

The rearrangement links TRBV5-1 to TRBJ2-6; 10 bases are shared with TRBD1. The CDR3 consists of 17 residues. Per the germline V gene, CDR1 is SGHRS and CDR2 is YFSETQ. V gave up 9 bases and J gave up 0 bases; unmatched junction bases: 9. As DNA, the CDR3 is TGCGCCACCAAGGAAGGGACAGGGGCCTCTGGGGCCAACGTCCTGACTTTC. Its protein product is CATKEGTGASGANVLTF. The full variable domain, its missing parts supplied by reference TRBV5-1 and TRBJ2-6, is KAGVTQTPRYLIKTRGQQVTLSCSPISGHRSVSWYQQTPGQGLQFLFEYFSETQRNKGNFPGRFSGRQFSNSRSEMNVSTLELGDSALYLCATKEGTGASGANVLTFGAGSRLTVL.

This clonotype has at least ten counts. The V and J genes are TRBV20-1 and TRBJ2-3; D may be TRBD2 (6 bases). CDR1 and CDR2 from the germline V gene are DFQATT and SNEGSKA (reference sequence). Trimming removed 3 bases from V and 2 bases from J, with 12 bases in between. This CDR3 is 14 amino acids long. DNA for the CDR3: TGCAGTGCTAGGAGACTAGATTCCACAGATACGCAGTATTTT. Translated: CSARRLDSTDTQYF.